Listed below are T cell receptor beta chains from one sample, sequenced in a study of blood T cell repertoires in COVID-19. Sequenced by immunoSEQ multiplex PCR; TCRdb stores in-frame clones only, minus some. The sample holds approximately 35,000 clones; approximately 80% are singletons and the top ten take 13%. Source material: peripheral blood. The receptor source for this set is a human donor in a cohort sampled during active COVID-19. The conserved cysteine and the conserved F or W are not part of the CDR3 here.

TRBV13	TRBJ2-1	ASSRRVKQF
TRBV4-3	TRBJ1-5	ASSQRAGGRFQPQH
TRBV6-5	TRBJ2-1	ASSSSLLPYNEQF
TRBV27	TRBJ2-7	ASRPHQGYEQY
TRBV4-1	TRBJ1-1	ASSPNLWGTVEAF
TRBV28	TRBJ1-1	ASSDSIGSAEAF
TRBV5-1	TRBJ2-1	ASSLAGLAGVNEQF
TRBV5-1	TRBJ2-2	ASSFLENTGELF
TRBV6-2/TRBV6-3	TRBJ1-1	ASSSLRRVNTEAF
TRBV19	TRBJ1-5	ASSVQGILYQPQH
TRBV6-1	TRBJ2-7	ASRGTGERYEQY
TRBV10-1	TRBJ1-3	ASSSRQGTGNTIY
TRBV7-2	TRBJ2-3	ASSLAGGGGPDTQY
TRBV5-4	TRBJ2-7	ASSPSGVPNEQY
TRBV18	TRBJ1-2	ASSAGEGNYGYT
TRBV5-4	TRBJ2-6	ASSLASGANVLT
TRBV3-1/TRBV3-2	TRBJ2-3	ASKGGPADTQY
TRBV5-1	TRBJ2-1	ASSSRGGNEQF
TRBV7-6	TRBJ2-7	ASSLDRRPYEQY
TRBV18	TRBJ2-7	ASSPPGTGGSYEQY
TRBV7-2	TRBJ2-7	ASSLGGQGRGYEQY
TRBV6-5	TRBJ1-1	ASSPQGSVTEAF
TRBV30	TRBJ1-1	AWSQTQRAF
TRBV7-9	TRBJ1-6	ASSSTSPLH
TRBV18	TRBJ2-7	ASSPNQGGIYEQY
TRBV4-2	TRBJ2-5	ASSHSGTGGGQYY
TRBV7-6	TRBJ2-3	ASSPRPASTDTQY
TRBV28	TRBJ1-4	ATREGEAVREKLF
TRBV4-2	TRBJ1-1	ASSRGTGNTEAF
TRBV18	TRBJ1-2	ASSPSTGEGYGYT
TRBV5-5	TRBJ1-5	ASSWSVQATQPQH
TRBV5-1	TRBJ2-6	ASSFQAGANVLT
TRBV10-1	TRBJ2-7	ASSESAAGGMQY
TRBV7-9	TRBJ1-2	ASADPGTANYT
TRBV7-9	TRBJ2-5	ASSLAGTRPHQETQY
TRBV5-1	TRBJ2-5	ASSLGQWEETQY
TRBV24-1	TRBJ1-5	ATSDSTSAGGFQH
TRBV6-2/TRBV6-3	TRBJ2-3	ASSVRLPTSTDTQY
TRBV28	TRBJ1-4	ASSISTGTNEKLF
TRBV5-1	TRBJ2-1	ASSERVLGESEQF
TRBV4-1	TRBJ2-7	ASSQGTSGGYEQY
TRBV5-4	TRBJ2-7	ASSLAGGREQY
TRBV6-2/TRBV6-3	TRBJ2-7	ASSYGGGGYEQY
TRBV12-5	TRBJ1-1	ASGLVYRDSMNTEAF
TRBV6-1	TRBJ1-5	ASSERLPGADNNPQH
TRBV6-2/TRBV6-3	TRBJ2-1	ASSPSDMSYNEQF
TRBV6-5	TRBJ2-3	ASSLSGVRGDTQY
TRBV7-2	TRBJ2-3	ASSGRFDSQGTDTQY
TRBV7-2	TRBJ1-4	ASSLDRGSEKLF
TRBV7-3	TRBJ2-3	ASSRTGQSTDTQY
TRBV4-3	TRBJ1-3	ASSQYREFRTGNTIY
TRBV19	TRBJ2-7	ATGEQGADEQY
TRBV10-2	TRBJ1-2	ASSAGTGFNYGYT
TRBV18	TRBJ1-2	ASNGQGAVNYGYT
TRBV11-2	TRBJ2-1	ASSLPAGGHPSYNEQF
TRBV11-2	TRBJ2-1	ASSFTSGGANEQF
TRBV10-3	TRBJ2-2	AISERGGIGELF
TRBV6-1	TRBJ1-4	ASSEHTQATNEKLF
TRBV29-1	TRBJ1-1	SVGQPGTGDWAF
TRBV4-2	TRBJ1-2	ASSQGPRGGYT